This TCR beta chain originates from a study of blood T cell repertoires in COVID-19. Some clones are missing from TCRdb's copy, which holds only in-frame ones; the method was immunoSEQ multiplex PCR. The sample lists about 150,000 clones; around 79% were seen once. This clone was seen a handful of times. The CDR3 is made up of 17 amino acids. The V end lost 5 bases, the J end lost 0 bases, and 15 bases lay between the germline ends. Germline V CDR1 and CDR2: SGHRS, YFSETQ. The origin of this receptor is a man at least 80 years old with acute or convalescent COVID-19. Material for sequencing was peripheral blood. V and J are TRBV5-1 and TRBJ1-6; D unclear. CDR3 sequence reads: CASSEGALSSYNSPLHF. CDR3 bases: TGCGCCAGCAGTGAAGGAGCCTTAAGCTCCTATAATTCACCCCTCCACTTT.